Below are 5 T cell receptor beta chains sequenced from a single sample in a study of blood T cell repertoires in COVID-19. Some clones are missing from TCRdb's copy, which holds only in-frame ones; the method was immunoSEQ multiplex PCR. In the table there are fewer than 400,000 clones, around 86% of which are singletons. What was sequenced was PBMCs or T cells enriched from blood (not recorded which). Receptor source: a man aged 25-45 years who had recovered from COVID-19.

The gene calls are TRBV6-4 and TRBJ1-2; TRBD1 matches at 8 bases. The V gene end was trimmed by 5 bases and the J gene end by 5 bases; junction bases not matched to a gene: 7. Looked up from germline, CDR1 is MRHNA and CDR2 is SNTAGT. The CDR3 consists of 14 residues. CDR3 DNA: TGTGCCAGCAGTAGAATCGGGACAGGTTATGGCTACACCTTC. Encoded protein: CASSRIGTGYGYTF.

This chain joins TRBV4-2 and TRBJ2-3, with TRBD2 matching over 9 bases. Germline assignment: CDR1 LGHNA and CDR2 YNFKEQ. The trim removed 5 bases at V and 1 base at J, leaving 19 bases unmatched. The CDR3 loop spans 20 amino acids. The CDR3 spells CASSDPLQAGGHQGTDTQYF. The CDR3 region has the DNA TGTGCCAGCAGCGACCCTCTTCAAGCGGGAGGACACCAAGGCACAGATACGCAGTATTTT.

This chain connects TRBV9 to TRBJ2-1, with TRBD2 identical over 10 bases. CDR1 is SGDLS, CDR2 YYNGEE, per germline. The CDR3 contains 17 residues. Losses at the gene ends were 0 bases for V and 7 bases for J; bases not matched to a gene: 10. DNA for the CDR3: TGTGCCAGCAGCGTAGCTACAGGAGCGGGGGGGCCAAATGAGCAGTTCTTC. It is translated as CASSVATGAGGPNEQFF.

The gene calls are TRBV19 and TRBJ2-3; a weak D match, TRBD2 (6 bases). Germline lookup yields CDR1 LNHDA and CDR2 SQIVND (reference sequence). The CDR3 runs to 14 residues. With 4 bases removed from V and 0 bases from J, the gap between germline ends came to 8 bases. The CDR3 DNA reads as TGTGCCAGTAGTACGCTAGCGAGCACAGATACGCAGTATTTT. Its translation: CASSTLASTDTQYF.

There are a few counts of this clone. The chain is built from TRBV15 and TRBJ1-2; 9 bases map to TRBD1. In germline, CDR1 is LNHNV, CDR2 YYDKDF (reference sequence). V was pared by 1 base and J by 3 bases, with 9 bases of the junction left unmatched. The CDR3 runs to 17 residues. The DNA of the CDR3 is TGTGCCACCAGCAGAGTTGTGGGTGACAGGGGGGACTATGGCTACACCTTC. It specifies CATSRVVGDRGDYGYTF.